In its sample, the clone carrying this T cell receptor (beta chain) was seen many times. No antigen is known for it. This sample was included in a study of T cell repertoires in cytomegalovirus infection. About the study: Public signatures in TCR beta pointed to CMV infection and matching HLA type.

MiXCR, run by TCRdb on the reads, gives a single entry per CDR3 protein. Of about 210,000 distinct CDR3 sequences listed, about 7% were seen once; the top ten hold roughly 6%. Study-wide results and caveats: Summed frequency of shared TCR beta families picked out CMV carriers who also had the relevant HLA. There were HLA-C-restricted CMV-specific TCR beta clonotypes dominating the ex vivo response.

Germline values: CDR1 MNHNY, CDR2 SVGAGI (reference sequence). This CDR3 is 14 amino acids long. V lost 0 bases, J lost 6 bases, and 4 bases stayed unmatched. The chain has TRBV6-6 and TRBJ2-7; 8 positions match TRBD1. The receptor was isolated from a human donor in good health (CMV status not recorded). Some clones in this sample may be carry-over from other donors' samples. Sequenced material: PBMCs. Here the CDR3 DNA reads TGTGCCAGCAGTTACTCGACAGGGGTCGGCGAGCAGTACTTC. It specifies CASSYSTGVGEQYF.